These T cell receptor beta chains were read from a single sample in a study of T cells in Graves' hyperthyroidism and ophthalmopathy. From the multiplex PCR reads, TCRdb called clonotypes with MiXCR, one entry per CDR3 protein. Of around 250,000 distinct CDR3 sequences in the sample, approximately 23% were seen once. Sequencing was carried out using blood. These receptors all stem from a woman aged 40 to 50 with Graves' ophthalmopathy. Each CDR3 is given with its conserved first and last residue. The D gene is left open where the match is weak. Expanded clones get a size class; other rows say once, few or many, or leave the size out.

TGTGCCAGCATGGGACTGCCGAACACTGAAGCTTTCTTT | CASMGLPNTEAFF | TRBJ1-1 | TRBV7-9 | many | .
TGTGCCAGCACCGATGACAGGGATCGGAACACCGGGGAGCTGTTTTTT | CASTDDRDRNTGELFF | TRBJ2-2 | TRBV6-2/TRBV6-3 | many | TRBD1
TGCGCCAGCAGTTTCCCGGGACAGGTGAACACCGGGGAGCTGTTTTTT | CASSFPGQVNTGELFF | TRBJ2-2 | TRBV5-1 | few | TRBD1
TGTGCCAGCAGTCCAGCACGGACAGTGACTTCTCAGCCCCAGCATTTT | CASSPARTVTSQPQHF | TRBJ1-5 | TRBV6-1 | . | .
TGTGCCAGCAGTCCTGACTCGTACGAGACCCAGTACTTC | CASSPDSYETQYF | TRBJ2-5 | TRBV6-2/TRBV6-3 | few | .
TGTGCCAGCAGTGGGGCGACAGGGGGCCTAGGCTATGGCTACACCTTC | CASSGATGGLGYGYTF | TRBJ1-2 | TRBV28 | many | TRBD1
TGTGCCATCCAACTAGCGCCCGCTCAAGAGACCCAGTACTTC | CAIQLAPAQETQYF | TRBJ2-5 | TRBV6-1 | many | TRBD2
TGCAGTGCTAGAGATGGGACGTCCGCCTTCGGGGAGCAGTACTTC | CSARDGTSAFGEQYF | TRBJ2-7 | TRBV20-1 | many | .
TGTGCCAGCAGTGAAGTCGGAGTCAACTATGGCTACACCTTC | CASSEVGVNYGYTF | TRBJ1-2 | TRBV2 | many | .
TGCGCCAGCAGCTCGGTGAGGACAGATTCGAACTATGGCTACACCTTC | CASSSVRTDSNYGYTF | TRBJ1-2 | TRBV5-1 | few | .
TGCAGCGTTGAGACTAGCGGGTCTGTATTCCGGGAGCTGTTTTTT | CSVETSGSVFRELFF | TRBJ2-2 | TRBV29-1 | many | TRBD2
TGCGCTTCGACAGGCACCTATGGCTACACCTTC | CASTGTYGYTF | TRBJ1-2 | TRBV20-1 | once | .
TGCGCCAGCAGCGGGGTACAGGGGGCGAACGAGCAGTACTTC | CASSGVQGANEQYF | TRBJ2-7 | TRBV5-1 | many | TRBD1
TGTGCCAGCAGCTTAGTATTCGGGGAGACCCAGTACTTC | CASSLVFGETQYF | TRBJ2-5 | TRBV7-2 | many | .
TGTGCCAGCAGCTTAGGGCTAGCGGAAGGGGAGACCCAGTACTTC | CASSLGLAEGETQYF | TRBJ2-5 | TRBV7-2 | many | TRBD2
TGCGCCAGCAGCTTGAGTCCCCTTGGAGGGGATCGCGCTGAAGCTTTCTTT | CASSLSPLGGDRAEAFF | TRBJ1-1 | TRBV5-1 | many | .
TGTGCCAGCAGCGTAGAGGCGGGAGGGGCCTACGAGCAGTACTTC | CASSVEAGGAYEQYF | TRBJ2-7 | TRBV9 | many | TRBD2
TGTGCCAGCAACCCGGGGGTAGCGGGCGAGCAGTACTTC | CASNPGVAGEQYF | TRBJ2-7 | TRBV25-1 | many | TRBD2
TGTGCCAGCAGCGTAGCTACTAGTCAAGAGACCCAGTACTTC | CASSVATSQETQYF | TRBJ2-5 | TRBV9 | . | .
TGTGCCAGCAGTTACTCGAGGGTCGGCTACTACTACGAGCAGTACTTC | CASSYSRVGYYYEQYF | TRBJ2-7 | TRBV6-5 | many | .
TGTGCCAGCTCACCAGGTCGTCTGGAGCAGTACTTC | CASSPGRLEQYF | TRBJ2-7 | TRBV18 | . | .
TGTGCCAGCAGGCTGGGGACGGCTTCCTACGAGCAGTACTTC | CASRLGTASYEQYF | TRBJ2-7 | TRBV28 | . | .
TGTGCCAGCAGTCAGGACACTTTCTACGAGCAGTACTTC | CASSQDTFYEQYF | TRBJ2-7 | TRBV6-1 | . | .
TGTGCCAGCAGCGGAAGGATAGGGACCGGGGAGCTGTTTTTT | CASSGRIGTGELFF | TRBJ2-2 | TRBV9 | few | .
TGTGCCAGCAATTCCCGGGGATTGACTGATGGCTACACCTTC | CASNSRGLTDGYTF | TRBJ1-2 | TRBV7-9 | many | .
TGTGCCAGCAGTGCCCGACCCTATTACCCTATGAACACTGAAGCTTTCTTT | CASSARPYYPMNTEAFF | TRBJ1-1 | TRBV28 | many | .
TGTGCCTGGAGTGTACGATGGACTAGCGGAGTAAGGACCGGGGAGCTGTTTTTT | CAWSVRWTSGVRTGELFF | TRBJ2-2 | TRBV30 | . | TRBD2
TGTGCCAGCAGCTTAAAGGACGGCTACGAGCAGTACTTC | CASSLKDGYEQYF | TRBJ2-7 | TRBV7-3 | many | .
TGTGCCAGCAGTTATTTGAAGGGCACGGTTAGACAGCCCCAGCATTTT | CASSYLKGTVRQPQHF | TRBJ1-5 | TRBV6-5 | . | .
TGCAGCGTTGAAGGGCCAGCTTACGAGCAGTACTTC | CSVEGPAYEQYF | TRBJ2-7 | TRBV29-1 | many | .
TGTGCCAGCAGTGTACAGGGAACGAATGGCTACACCTTC | CASSVQGTNGYTF | TRBJ1-2 | TRBV28 | many | .
TGTGCCAGCAGACCGGGACAGGGGAAGGAGACCCAGTACTTC | CASRPGQGKETQYF | TRBJ2-5 | TRBV11-1 | . | TRBD1
TGTGCCAGCAGTTTGGAGTCCGGGACTAGTCGGGCAGATACGCAGTATTTT | CASSLESGTSRADTQYF | TRBJ2-3 | TRBV28 | many | TRBD2
TGTGCCAGCAGCTTAAGTCTTGCGGGAGGCGACACCGGGGAGCTGTTTTTT | CASSLSLAGGDTGELFF | TRBJ2-2 | TRBV11-1 | many | TRBD2
TGCAGCGGGGGGGCGGGGACAGGCGGCACTGAAGCTTTCTTT | CSGGAGTGGTEAFF | TRBJ1-1 | TRBV29-1 | . | TRBD1
TGTGCCAGCAAAGGGACTAGCGGGAGGGAAGAGACCCAGTACTTC | CASKGTSGREETQYF | TRBJ2-5 | TRBV2 | many | TRBD2
TGTGCCAGCAGTGCAGTGACTAGCGGGATAACTTACGAGCAGTACTTC | CASSAVTSGITYEQYF | TRBJ2-7 | TRBV6-1 | many | TRBD2
TGTGCCAGCAGTTACGGGACAGGGGGTTATCAGCCCCAGCATTTT | CASSYGTGGYQPQHF | TRBJ1-5 | TRBV12-3/TRBV12-4 | few | TRBD1
TGTGCCAGCACCCCTACCGGGACTAGCGTAGAAGAGACCCAGTACTTC | CASTPTGTSVEETQYF | TRBJ2-5 | TRBV7-9 | many | TRBD2
TGTGCCAGCAGTTTAAAAACGAGGACTAGCGGGAGATCCCCTCCCGGGGAGCTGTTTTTT | CASSLKTRTSGRSPPGELFF | TRBJ2-2 | TRBV12-3/TRBV12-4 | many | TRBD2
TGTGCCAGCCGACGGCGGGGGGACTCGAGACCTGAAGCTTTCTTT | CASRRRGDSRPEAFF | TRBJ1-1 | TRBV27 | few | .
TGCGCCAGCAGCTTTGGGTCCGCCGGCTACGAGCAGTACTTC | CASSFGSAGYEQYF | TRBJ2-7 | TRBV5-1 | many | .
TGCAGTGCTAGAGATCTTGGACAGGGGACCGCCGGGGAGCTGTTTTTT | CSARDLGQGTAGELFF | TRBJ2-2 | TRBV20-1 | many | TRBD1
TGTGCCAGTAGTCCGACAGAGTCGGGCTATGGCTACACCTTC | CASSPTESGYGYTF | TRBJ1-2 | TRBV19 | many | .
TGTGCCAGCAGCCAGACAGGATCGGATCAGCCCCAGCATTTT | CASSQTGSDQPQHF | TRBJ1-5 | TRBV11-2 | . | .
TGTGCCAGCAGTTTGGACAGCTCTTCCTACTATGGCTACACCTTC | CASSLDSSSYYGYTF | TRBJ1-2 | TRBV27 | many | .
TGTGCCAGCAGCTTCCGGCGACAGGGATTCTCCTACGAGCAGTACTTC | CASSFRRQGFSYEQYF | TRBJ2-7 | TRBV11-2 | . | TRBD1
TGTGCCAGCGGGCGAGGGGCCCCAAACTATGGCTACACCTTC | CASGRGAPNYGYTF | TRBJ1-2 | TRBV12-3/TRBV12-4 | . | .
TGTGCCACCTCCATAGCGGGAGGCTACGAGCAGTACTTC | CATSIAGGYEQYF | TRBJ2-7 | TRBV7-3 | many | TRBD2
TGTGCCAGCAGCTTAGCCAGGGAGAACTATGGCTACACCTTC | CASSLARENYGYTF | TRBJ1-2 | TRBV7-9 | many | .